A single sample gave rise to the 19 T cell receptor beta chains below, sequenced in a study of OX40 agonist ivuxolimab in advanced cancers. Assay: immunoSEQ multiplex PCR; the TCRdb copy retains only in-frame clones and omits some. The sample shows about 76,000 clones, about 88% of them seen only once. This specimen was CD4+ or CD8+ T cells sorted from blood, taken in a trial of the OX40 agonist ivuxolimab. These receptors all come from an adult with an advanced solid tumor such as melanoma, head and neck, liver or kidney cancer.

The V call is TRBV5-1, the J call TRBJ2-2, with D uncertain. Trimming removed 3 bases at V and 0 bases at J, with 9 bases between. The germline V gene has CDR1 SGHRS and CDR2 YFSETQ. The CDR3 length is 15 residues. CDR3 loop: CASSSQISNTGELFF. In nucleotides, the CDR3 is TGCGCCAGCAGCTCGCAGATCTCGAACACCGGGGAGCTGTTTTTT.

This chain connects TRBV11-2 to TRBJ1-1; unclear D gene. Per germline, CDR1 SGHAT and CDR2 FQNNGV. CDR3 length equals 14 residues. V was pared by 2 bases and J by 8 bases, with 15 bases between. CDR3 nucleotides: TGTGCCAGCAGCTTACGGGCCGGGTTGGGGGAAGCTTTCTTT. It encodes CASSLRAGLGEAFF.

The V call is TRBV29-1, the J call TRBJ2-1; 7 positions match TRBD1. Germline V gene lookup returns CDR1 SQVTM and CDR2 ANQGSEA. CDR3 length equals 14 residues. The junction had 7 bases not matched to a gene; V was cut back by 1 base and J by 7 bases. This CDR3 reads CSVEVRQGRNEQFF. CDR3 nucleotides: TGCAGCGTTGAAGTAAGACAGGGAAGGAATGAGCAGTTCTTC.

The chain uses TRBV10-3 and TRBJ2-7; TRBD1 agrees at 9 bases. From germline, CDR1 is ENHRY and CDR2 SYGVKD. This CDR3 region has 16 residues. Unmatched junction bases numbered 14, after V lost 6 bases and J lost 5 bases. This chain's CDR3 is CAISIIPGQGFDEQYF. The CDR3, as DNA: TGTGCCATCAGCATCATCCCGGGACAGGGTTTCGACGAGCAGTACTTC.

V is TRBV7-3 and J is TRBJ2-2; either TRBD1 or TRBD2 may supply D (6 bases each). The V end was cut by 5 bases, the J end by 6 bases, with 19 bases between. The CDR3 length is 16 residues. The germline V gene encodes CDR1 SGHTA and CDR2 FQGTGA. The CDR3 region has the DNA TGTGCCAGCAGCCCTCCGGGGGCGGAGGGTTCCGGGGAGCTGTTTTTT. Amino acid sequence: CASSPPGAEGSGELFF.

V gene TRBV5-1 combines with J gene TRBJ2-3; the match to TRBD1 covers 10 bases. Trimming cost V 5 bases and J 5 bases; bases outside gene matches: 5. The CDR3 consists of 14 residues. Germline-derived CDR1 and CDR2 are SGHRS and YFSETQ. DNA of the CDR3: TGCGCCAGCAGGCAGACAGGGGGCCTAGATACGCAGTATTTT. Translation gives CASRQTGGLDTQYF.

The chain joins TRBV9 to TRBJ1-2; 7 bases fit TRBD1. Germline V gives CDR1 SGDLS, CDR2 YYNGEE. The CDR3 contains 14 residues. V lost 4 bases to trimming and J lost 8 bases; unmatched junction nucleotides: 11. CDR3 nucleotides: TGTGCCAGCAGCCCACCCCAGGGGGGGGTCGGCTACACCTTC. This codes for CASSPPQGGVGYTF.

V usage is TRBV6-5 and J usage is TRBJ2-3, with unresolved D. Per the germline V gene, CDR1 is MNHEY and CDR2 is SVGAGI. The V and J ends lost 0 bases and 2 bases respectively, with 6 bases between them. CDR3 length: 14 residues. The DNA of the CDR3 is TGTGCCAGCAGTTACTCGCGGTACACAGATACGCAGTATTTT. Translation gives CASSYSRYTDTQYF.

This clone was seen a handful of times. The chain recombines TRBV6-6 with TRBJ1-1; D gene uncertain. Germline V gene sequence: CDR1 MNHNY, CDR2 SVGAGI (reference sequence). V gave up 2 bases and J gave up 7 bases, with 5 bases separating them. The CDR3 is 11 amino acids. The CDR3 spells CASSYRDEAFF. The CDR3 bases are TGTGCCAGCAGTTACAGGGATGAAGCTTTCTTT.

This sequence joins TRBV10-3 and TRBJ1-3, with D perhaps TRBD1 (6 bases). This CDR3 is 18 amino acids long. The germline V and J ends were trimmed by 4 bases and 0 bases, with 19 bases remaining between them. The germline V gene encodes CDR1 ENHRY and CDR2 SYGVKD. Here the CDR3 reads CAISVSTGTTPSGNTIYF. CDR3 nucleotides: TGTGCCATCAGTGTGAGCACCGGGACAACCCCCTCTGGAAACACCATATATTTT.

The chain couples TRBV5-1 to TRBJ2-7; 9 bases line up with TRBD1. After removal of 3 bases from V and 1 base from J, the junction contained 5 bases not matched to a gene. The CDR3 is 15 amino acids. Germline CDR1 is SGHRS and CDR2 is YFSETQ. CDR3 nucleotide sequence: TGCGCCAGCAGCTCACCCGGGACAGGGTCCTACGAGCAGTACTTC. Protein sequence: CASSSPGTGSYEQYF.

This chain joins TRBV6-1 and TRBJ2-7, with 7 bases fitting TRBD1. This CDR3 is built from 13 residues. V shed 4 bases and J 2 bases; nucleotides not matched to a gene: 2. Germline CDR1 is MNHNS and CDR2 is SASEGT. The CDR3 protein is CASSGQGTYEQYV. CDR3 coding DNA: TGTGCCAGCAGTGGACAGGGAACCTACGAGCAGTACGTC.

V gene TRBV2 combines with J gene TRBJ2-7, with 7 positions matching TRBD2. The CDR3 is 12 amino acids. Germline CDR1 and CDR2: SNHLY and FYNNEI. The V gene end was trimmed by 2 bases and the J gene end by 7 bases; junction bases not matched to a gene: 2. CDR3 in amino acids: CASSEREGEQYV. CDR3 bases: TGTGCCAGCAGTGAAAGGGAGGGAGAGCAGTACGTC.

The chain links TRBV18 to TRBJ1-1; tentatively, D is TRBD1 (5 bases). The V gene lost 2 bases and the J gene lost 1 base, with 11 bases spanning the gap. Per germline, CDR1 KGHSH and CDR2 LQKENI. The CDR3 length is 15 residues. CDR3 region: CASSPFGTANTEAFF. CDR3 nucleotide sequence: TGTGCCAGCTCACCATTCGGGACCGCGAACACTGAAGCTTTCTTT. Full variable domain (rest looked up from reference TRBV18 and TRBJ1-1): NAGVMQNPRHLVRRRGQEARLRCSPMKGHSHVYWYRQLPEEGLKFMVYLQKENIIDESGMPKERFSAEFPKEGPSILRIQQVVRGDSAAYFCASSPFGTANTEAFFGQGTRLTVV.

V gene TRBV6-6 combines with J gene TRBJ2-5; possibly TRBD1 or TRBD2 for D (5 bases each). CDR1 MNHNY and CDR2 SVGAGI come from the germline V gene (reference sequence). With 3 bases removed from V and 11 bases from J, the gap between germline ends came to 10 bases. The CDR3 is 11 residues long. The CDR3 loop reads CASSYMGPQYF. CDR3 nucleotides: TGTGCCAGCAGTTATATGGGACCACAGTACTTC.

The rearrangement links TRBV19 to TRBJ2-2; 8 positions agree with TRBD1. V was clipped by 3 bases and J by 0 bases; unmatched bases: 3. CDR3 length: 16 residues. CDR1 LNHDA and CDR2 SQIVND come from the germline V gene (reference sequence). CDR3 sequence reads: CASSILQGANTGELFF. The CDR3 nucleotides read TGTGCCAGTAGTATCCTACAGGGGGCGAACACCGGGGAGCTGTTTTTT.

The chain carries TRBV15 and TRBJ2-2; perhaps TRBD2 as D (6 bases). Germline assignment: CDR1 LNHNV and CDR2 YYDKDF (reference sequence). This CDR3 has 14 amino acids. V was trimmed by 0 bases and J by 6 bases, leaving 8 bases between them. CDR3 DNA: TGTGCCACCAGCAGAGATCTAGCGTCCGGGGAGCTGTTTTTT. The encoded protein is CATSRDLASGELFF.

The rearrangement uses TRBV7-2 and TRBJ2-7; possible D gene TRBD2, 5 bases. The V end lost 0 bases, the J end lost 6 bases, and 9 bases lay between the germline ends. In germline, CDR1 is SGHTA, CDR2 FQGNSA. CDR3 length equals 13 residues. CDR3 amino acids: CASSLAGVSEQYF. The CDR3 bases are TGTGCCAGCAGCTTAGCGGGAGTAAGCGAGCAGTACTTC.

The chain combines TRBV2 with TRBJ1-1; possibly TRBD1 for D (5 bases). The CDR3 is 15 residues long. CDR1 is SNHLY, CDR2 FYNNEI, per germline. The ends were cut back, 1 base at V and 6 bases at J, with 15 bases in the middle. The CDR3 protein is CASSEGGAWGAEAFF. The CDR3 DNA sequence: TGTGCCAGCAGTGAAGGCGGGGCCTGGGGGGCTGAAGCTTTCTTT.